A selection of T cell receptor beta chains follows, all from one sample in a study of T-cell reconstitution after alpha-beta-depleted transplantation in children. TCRdb re-derived calls from the PCR reads in MiXCR, one entry per CDR3 protein. This sample has some 550,000 distinct CDR3 sequences, with roughly 18% found just once. The material was PBMCs from the stem cell graft donor, obtained from the stem cell graft. These receptors originate from a human donor who donated a stem cell graft to a child with acute lymphoblastic leukemia. The CDR3 runs from the conserved cysteine through the conserved F or W. The order of the fields is J gene, CDR3 length, D gene, clone size, V gene, CDR3 protein, CDR3 DNA. D genes are given only for firm matches. Expanded clones are given a class, and other clones once, few, many or no size at all.

TRBJ2-2 | 16 | . | few | TRBV11-2 | CASSPRHLGGTGELFF | TGTGCCAGCAGCCCCAGACACCTGGGGGGCACCGGGGAGCTGTTTTTT
TRBJ2-3 | 20 | TRBD2 | few | TRBV27 | CASRPLGTGREGRSTDTQYF | TGTGCCAGCCGACCTCTTGGGACTGGGCGGGAGGGCCGTAGCACAGATACGCAGTATTTT
TRBJ1-2 | 14 | . | . | TRBV29-1 | CSVEIRQSNYGYTF | TGCAGCGTTGAAATCCGACAGTCTAACTATGGCTACACCTTC
TRBJ2-5 | 16 | TRBD2 | . | TRBV5-1 | CASSLGPAGVLETQYF | TGCGCCAGCAGCTTGGGACCAGCGGGAGTCCTAGAGACCCAGTACTTC
TRBJ1-2 | 14 | . | . | TRBV12-3/TRBV12-4 | CASSLSGTSYGYTF | TGTGCCAGCAGTTTATCAGGGACCTCCTATGGCTACACCTTC
TRBJ2-1 | 12 | TRBD1 | few | TRBV29-1 | CSVGQGRNEQFF | TGCAGCGTGGGACAGGGTAGAAATGAGCAGTTCTTC
TRBJ2-7 | 16 | . | few | TRBV15 | CATSRAGQVRTYEQYF | TGTGCCACCAGCAGAGCGGGGCAGGTACGCACCTACGAGCAGTACTTC
TRBJ2-1 | 14 | TRBD2 | . | TRBV6-2/TRBV6-3 | CATAGLAGDEGQFF | TGTGCCACCGCGGGACTAGCGGGAGATGAAGGGCAGTTCTTC
TRBJ2-7 | 16 | . | few | TRBV5-1 | CASSPRGATLADEQYF | TGCGCCAGCAGCCCCCGGGGGGCTACCCTTGCCGACGAGCAGTACTTC
TRBJ2-7 | 12 | . | . | TRBV20-1 | CSAREGAYEQYF | TGCAGTGCTAGAGAGGGGGCCTACGAGCAGTACTTC
TRBJ2-7 | 20 | . | few | TRBV5-1 | CASSSNRPGQLGGPSYEQYF | TGCGCCAGCAGCTCCAACCGACCCGGACAGCTAGGAGGACCCTCCTACGAGCAGTACTTC
TRBJ1-3 | 16 | . | few | TRBV12-3/TRBV12-4 | CASSFRLLSSGNTIYF | TGTGCCAGCAGTTTCCGGCTCCTGAGCTCTGGAAACACCATATATTTT
TRBJ2-1 | 17 | TRBD2 | few | TRBV27 | CASRPLGSGVIYNEQFF | TGTGCCAGCAGGCCCCTGGGAAGCGGGGTTATCTACAATGAGCAGTTCTTC
TRBJ2-7 | 16 | TRBD2 | few | TRBV6-5 | CASSSLLGGRGHEQYF | TGTGCCAGCAGTTCCCTACTGGGCGGGAGAGGGCACGAGCAGTACTTC
TRBJ1-1 | 14 | . | few | TRBV4-1 | CASSQGVMNTEAFF | TGCGCCAGCAGCCAAGGGGTGATGAACACTGAAGCTTTCTTT
TRBJ2-5 | 14 | TRBD2 | few | TRBV11-2 | CATRGGGRRETQYF | TGTGCCACCCGCGGGGGCGGGAGGCGAGAGACCCAGTACTTC
TRBJ2-1 | 14 | . | few | TRBV4-1 | CASSDLISYNEQFF | TGCGCCAGCAGCGACCTGATCTCCTACAATGAGCAGTTCTTC
TRBJ1-4 | 15 | . | . | TRBV6-5 | CASSYGRRVNEKLFF | TGTGCCAGCAGTTACGGAAGGCGGGTTAATGAAAAACTGTTTTTT
TRBJ2-7 | 15 | . | few | TRBV20-1 | CSARSGHSSSYEQYF | TGCAGTGCTAGATCGGGCCACTCGAGCTCCTACGAGCAGTACTTC
TRBJ2-2 | 14 | . | few | TRBV12-3/TRBV12-4 | CASASQGDTGELFF | TGTGCCAGCGCCTCTCAGGGAGACACCGGGGAGCTGTTTTTT
TRBJ1-1 | 13 | . | many | TRBV6-5 | CASSYGQNTEAFF | TGTGCCAGCAGTTACGGGCAGAACACTGAAGCTTTCTTT
TRBJ1-2 | 14 | . | few | TRBV7-9 | CASSLGSQNYGYTF | TGTGCCAGCAGCTTAGGCTCCCAGAACTATGGCTACACCTTC
TRBJ2-1 | 16 | TRBD2 | few | TRBV5-1 | CASSLGLADAYNEQFF | TGCGCCAGCAGCTTGGGACTAGCGGATGCCTACAATGAGCAGTTCTTC
TRBJ2-5 | 14 | . | . | TRBV5-5 | CASSFGYFQETQYF | TGTGCCAGCAGCTTCGGATACTTTCAAGAGACCCAGTACTTC
TRBJ1-2 | 15 | TRBD1 | . | TRBV20-1 | CSAVTSGQGAIGYTF | TGCAGTGCTGTAACTTCCGGACAGGGGGCGATTGGCTACACCTTC
TRBJ2-1 | 15 | . | few | TRBV7-3 | CASSSLGGPYNEQFF | TGTGCCAGCAGCTCCCTAGGAGGGCCTTACAATGAGCAGTTCTTC
TRBJ2-2 | 20 | TRBD1 | . | TRBV6-2/TRBV6-3 | CASSGRGGRGLKPNTGELFF | TGTGCCAGCAGCGGACGAGGGGGCAGGGGGCTAAAACCGAACACCGGGGAGCTGTTTTTT
TRBJ1-3 | 16 | . | . | TRBV4-1 | CASSQESDSSGNTIYF | TGCGCCAGCAGCCAAGAAAGCGACAGCTCTGGAAACACCATATATTTT
TRBJ2-7 | 11 | . | . | TRBV10-2 | CASSEFDEQYF | TGCGCCAGCAGTGAGTTTGACGAGCAGTACTTC
TRBJ1-5 | 16 | . | few | TRBV7-6 | CASSKEQGEGNQPQHF | TGTGCCAGCAGCAAGGAGCAGGGAGAGGGAAATCAGCCCCAGCATTTT
TRBJ2-7 | 12 | . | once | TRBV29-1 | CSVLAGLYEQYF | TGCAGCGTTTTGGCGGGATTATACGAGCAGTACTTC
TRBJ2-1 | 15 | TRBD2 | . | TRBV20-1 | CSAYDATSRTGEQFF | TGCAGTGCCTATGATGCGACTAGCCGGACGGGTGAGCAGTTCTTC
TRBJ1-4 | 15 | . | . | TRBV6-5 | CASSYQFGANEKLFF | TGTGCCAGCAGTTACCAATTCGGGGCAAATGAAAAACTGTTTTTT
TRBJ2-7 | 16 | . | few | TRBV7-9 | CASSSQGLQIFYEQYF | TGTGCCAGCAGCTCTCAAGGACTCCAAATTTTCTACGAGCAGTACTTC
TRBJ2-6 | 17 | . | many | TRBV5-6 | CASKRAGYPTGANVLTF | TGTGCCAGCAAAAGGGCAGGGTATCCCACTGGGGCCAACGTCCTGACTTTC
TRBJ2-7 | 14 | TRBD1 | . | TRBV29-1 | CSVDKRTGGGEQYF | TGCAGCGTTGACAAGAGGACAGGGGGCGGCGAGCAGTACTTC
TRBJ1-1 | 12 | . | . | TRBV19 | CASSIGQAEAFF | TGTGCCAGTAGTATAGGCCAAGCTGAAGCTTTCTTT
TRBJ2-5 | 14 | . | . | TRBV20-1 | CSGRASDRQETQYF | TGCAGTGGTCGGGCTAGCGACCGCCAAGAGACCCAGTACTTC
TRBJ2-7 | 11 | . | . | TRBV12-3/TRBV12-4 | CASSRHYEQYF | TGTGCCAGCAGTCGACACTACGAGCAGTACTTC
TRBJ1-2 | 16 | TRBD1 | . | TRBV7-2 | CASSKLPEQGAKGYTF | TGTGCCAGCAGCAAACTCCCAGAACAGGGGGCGAAAGGCTACACCTTC
TRBJ2-3 | 15 | . | . | TRBV20-1 | CSARDEGRSTDTQYF | TGCAGTGCTAGAGATGAGGGCAGGAGCACAGATACGCAGTATTTT
TRBJ2-2 | 12 | . | many | TRBV5-1 | CASSVTSGELFF | TGCGCCAGCAGCGTAACCAGCGGGGAGCTGTTTTTT
TRBJ1-3 | 17 | . | . | TRBV5-5 | CASSQYGALVSGNTIYF | TGTGCCAGCAGCCAATACGGGGCATTGGTCTCTGGAAACACCATATATTTT
TRBJ2-7 | 13 | . | . | TRBV7-2 | CASSLLDRDEQYF | TGTGCCAGCAGCTTACTGGATCGGGACGAGCAGTACTTC
TRBJ2-1 | 15 | . | . | TRBV20-1 | CSARDPHKGYGEQFF | TGCAGTGCTAGAGATCCCCACAAGGGTTACGGTGAGCAGTTCTTC
TRBJ2-7 | 14 | TRBD2 | . | TRBV7-9 | CASSHSGPTYEQYF | TGTGCCAGCAGCCATAGCGGGCCGACCTACGAGCAGTACTTC
TRBJ2-7 | 13 | . | . | TRBV6-5 | CASSSWDTYEQYF | TGTGCCAGCAGTTCCTGGGACACCTACGAGCAGTACTTC
TRBJ1-4 | 15 | . | few | TRBV5-1 | CASSLEDTTNEKLFF | TGCGCCAGCAGCTTGGAGGATACAACTAATGAAAAACTGTTTTTT
TRBJ2-6 | 19 | . | few | TRBV5-1 | CASSFLSPRREAGANVLTF | TGCGCCAGCAGCTTCTTATCGCCCCGGAGGGAAGCTGGGGCCAACGTCCTGACTTTC
TRBJ1-2 | 15 | TRBD1 | few | TRBV15 | CATSRVGQTTYGYTF | TGTGCCACCAGCAGAGTGGGACAGACCACTTATGGCTACACCTTC
TRBJ2-6 | 18 | . | . | TRBV7-9 | CASSSFGGSGTGANVLTF | TGTGCCAGCAGCTCGTTTGGGGGAAGTGGTACAGGGGCCAACGTCCTGACTTTC
TRBJ2-3 | 14 | TRBD2 | . | TRBV18 | CASSPEGGPDTQYF | TGTGCCAGCTCACCCGAGGGAGGGCCAGATACGCAGTATTTT
TRBJ2-7 | 15 | TRBD1 | few | TRBV6-5 | CASSYSSTGAYEQYF | TGTGCCAGCAGTTACTCCTCGACAGGGGCCTACGAGCAGTACTTC
TRBJ2-2 | 15 | . | . | TRBV12-3/TRBV12-4 | CASSLWGAGTGELFF | TGTGCCAGCAGTTTATGGGGCGCGGGCACCGGGGAGCTGTTTTTT
TRBJ2-1 | 17 | . | . | TRBV15 | CATSRDGLGSSYNEQFF | TGTGCCACCAGCAGAGATGGATTGGGCAGCTCCTACAATGAGCAGTTCTTC